This TCR beta chain was documented in a study of human T cells and chemical hapten exposure. Whole-study findings and limits: TCRs exceeding a frequency of 1 in 1000 stayed unchanged under DPC sensitization.

Notes on this clonotype: Its matching antigen is unknown.

Each CDR3 protein is one row after TCRdb ran MiXCR on the RACE reads. The sample comprises fewer than 400,000 distinct CDR3 sequences, around 7% of which are singletons, and roughly 8% rests with the top ten. The CDR3 sequence is 14 residues long. Germline V gene data show CDR1 as SEHNR and CDR2 as FQNEAQ (reference sequence). Trimming left V 8 bases short and J 5 bases short, with 16 bases between. Specified time point: patch test 1, 2 weeks after DPC sensitization. Described treatment: therapeutic diphenylcyclopropenone sensitization with weekly scalp DPC. The chain links TRBV7-9 to TRBJ1-5, with D unresolved. The source was whole blood, collected in connection with sensitization to the hapten diphenylcyclopropenone (DPC). The TCR comes from a woman aged 18 to 35 with alopecia areata. Some clones in this sample may be carry-over from other donors' samples. CDR3 nucleotide sequence: TGTGCCAGCGCGCCTGTGGGTATGCATCAGCCCCAGCATTTT. Its protein product is CASAPVGMHQPQHF.